Below, 11 T cell receptor beta chains from the same sample are listed, as sequenced in a study of blood T cell repertoires in COVID-19. The method was immunoSEQ multiplex PCR; TCRdb's version includes in-frame clones alone and lacks a portion of them. Among over 250,000 clones listed, 80% to 90% were seen once. The sequenced sample consisted of PBMCs or T cells enriched from blood (not recorded which). Source of these receptors: a woman aged 18-29 years who had recovered from COVID-19.

The genes are TRBV5-8 and TRBJ2-4, with 8 bases matching TRBD2. This CDR3 is built from 14 residues. In germline, CDR1 is SGHTS, CDR2 YDEGEE. V was clipped by 1 base and J by 8 bases; unmatched bases: 5. CDR3 sequence (DNA): TGTGCCAGCAGCTTGAAGGGACTAGAAGACATTCAGTACTTC. It codes for CASSLKGLEDIQYF.

The V call is TRBV7-5, the J call TRBJ1-1; TRBD1 is taken as the D call from the table, unchecked against the DNA. TRBV7-5 is reported as a pseudogene. CDR3 length: 18 amino acids. The CDR3 loop reads CARSLTNPRDRGYTEAFF. The CDR3 region has the DNA TGTGCCAGAAGTCTAACAAACCCCCGGGACAGGGGATACACTGAAGCTTTCTTT.

The chain joins TRBV18 to TRBJ2-5; D might be TRBD2 (6 bases). This CDR3 is 14 amino acids long. Between the trimmed V and J ends, which lost 3 bases and 3 bases, there was a span of 11 bases. Germline V gene sequence: CDR1 KGHSH, CDR2 LQKENI. The CDR3 region has the DNA TGTGCCAGCTCACCTACGGGACTCAAAGAGACCCAGTACTTC. Protein sequence: CASSPTGLKETQYF.

This chain connects TRBV24-1 to TRBJ2-3; TRBD2 matches at 7 bases. Germline CDR1 reads KGHDR; CDR2 reads SFDVKD. This CDR3 contains 19 residues. V dropped 4 bases and J dropped 0; count of bases not matched to a gene: 15. CDR3 sequence reads: CATSDGTKGSGVSTDTQYF. The CDR3 region has the DNA TGTGCCACCAGTGACGGGACGAAGGGGAGCGGGGTTAGCACAGATACGCAGTATTTT.

CDR3: CASSIGTGNTGELFF. In DNA, the CDR3 is TGTGCCAGCTCTATCGGGACAGGGAACACCGGGGAGCTGTTTTTT. V and J are TRBV18 and TRBJ2-2; 8 bases are shared with TRBD1. The V and J ends lost 6 bases and 1 base, in that order; junction bases with no gene match: 4. Germline V gene lookup returns CDR1 KGHSH and CDR2 LQKENI. This CDR3 region has 15 residues.

J is TRBJ1-1 and V is TRBV4-1; TRBD1 matches 7 bases. Germline CDR1 MGHRA, CDR2 YSYEKL. After removal of 0 bases from V and 0 bases from J, the junction contained 7 bases not matched to a gene. This CDR3 region has 17 residues. The CDR3 DNA sequence: TGCGCCAGCAGCCAAGATCTAGGACAGGACATGAACACTGAAGCTTTCTTT. This codes for CASSQDLGQDMNTEAFF.

The J gene is TRBJ1-1, the V gene TRBV11-2; maybe TRBD1 (6 bases). The CDR3 runs to 15 residues. Trimming shortened V by 0 bases and J by 4 bases, and 12 bases separated the two germline ends. From germline, CDR1 is SGHAT and CDR2 FQNNGV. The CDR3 spells CASSLDQGTCTEAFF. CDR3 in DNA: TGTGCCAGCAGCTTAGATCAGGGGACCTGCACTGAAGCTTTCTTT.

DNA of the CDR3: TGCGCCAGCAGTGACCGGACAGGGTGGACTGAAGCTTTCTTT. As protein: CASSDRTGWTEAFF. The chain employs TRBV10-1 and TRBJ1-1; 8 bases line up with TRBD1. The CDR3 is made up of 14 amino acids. With V trimmed by 3 bases and J by 5 bases, 5 bases remained unmatched. Germline values: CDR1 WNHNN, CDR2 SYGVQD (reference sequence).

This chain connects TRBV7-6 to TRBJ2-5, with a tentative D call TRBD1 (6 bases). Germline CDR1 reads SGHVS; CDR2 reads FNYEAQ. The length of the CDR3 is 15 residues. Between the trimmed V and J ends, which lost 5 bases and 5 bases, there was a span of 18 bases. The CDR3 nucleotides read TGTGCCAGCAGCGCATCAGGGGCGGGTGGGGAGACCCAGTACTTC. Its protein product is CASSASGAGGETQYF.

The CDR3 region has the DNA TGTGCCAGCAGTTCCGGGACCCAGGGGAAAGCTTTCTTT. Encoded protein: CASSSGTQGKAFF. This chain joins TRBV6-5 and TRBJ1-1, with D possibly being TRBD1 (6 bases). Per germline, CDR1 MNHEY and CDR2 SVGAGI. CDR3 length: 13 amino acids. V dropped 4 bases and J dropped 9 bases, with 15 bases sitting between them.

This chain links TRBV5-4 with TRBJ1-2; 7 bases fit TRBD1. Germline loops: CDR1 SGHNT, CDR2 YYREEE (reference sequence). Trimming cost V 1 base and J 8 bases; bases outside gene matches: 5. This CDR3 is built from 13 residues. The CDR3 DNA follows: TGTGCCAGCAGCTTGACAGGGGTCGACGGCTACACCTTC. It yields the protein CASSLTGVDGYTF.